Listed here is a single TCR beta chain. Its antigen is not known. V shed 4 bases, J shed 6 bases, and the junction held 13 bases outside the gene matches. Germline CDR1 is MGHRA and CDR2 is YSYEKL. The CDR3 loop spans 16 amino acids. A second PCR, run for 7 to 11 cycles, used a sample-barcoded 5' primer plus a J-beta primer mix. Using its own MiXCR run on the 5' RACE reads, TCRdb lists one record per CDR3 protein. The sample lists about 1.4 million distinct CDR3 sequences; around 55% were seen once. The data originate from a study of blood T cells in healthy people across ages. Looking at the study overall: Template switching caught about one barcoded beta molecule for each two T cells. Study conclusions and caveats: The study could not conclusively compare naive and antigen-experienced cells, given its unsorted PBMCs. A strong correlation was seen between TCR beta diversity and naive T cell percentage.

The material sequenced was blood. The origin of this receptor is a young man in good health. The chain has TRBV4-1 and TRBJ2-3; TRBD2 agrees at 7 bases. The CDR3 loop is CASSPPSGDETDTQYF. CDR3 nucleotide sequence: TGCGCCAGCAGCCCCCCAAGCGGGGATGAGACCGATACGCAGTATTTT.